Following are 21 T cell receptor beta chains from one sample sequenced in a study of T cell responses to AZD1222 COVID-19 vaccine. Profiled with immunoSEQ multiplex PCR; TCRdb holds only in-frame clones, not every one. Of about 81,000 clones detected, around nine tenths appear once; the ten largest clones hold roughly 12%. This material consisted of peripheral blood, taken 28 days after the second AZD1222 dose. The receptors derive from an adult who received the AZD1222 COVID-19 vaccine.

The chain links TRBV15 to TRBJ2-1; D possibly corresponds to TRBD2 (6 bases). The CDR3 has 16 residues. The ends were cut back, 4 bases at V and 3 bases at J, with 16 bases in the middle. The germline CDR1 and CDR2 sequences are LNHNV and YYDKDF (reference sequence). CDR3 nucleotide sequence: TGTGCCACCAGCACTAGACTAGAGGGATTCTACAATGAGCAGTTCTTC. The encoded protein is CATSTRLEGFYNEQFF. Using reference TRBV15 and TRBJ2-1 for the parts outside the CDR3, the full variable domain is DAMVIQNPRYQVTQFGKPVTLSCSQTLNHNVMYWYQQKSSQAPKLLFHYYDKDFNNEADTPDNFQSRRPNTSFCFLDIRSPGLGDTAMYLCATSTRLEGFYNEQFFGPGTRLTVL.

The V gene is TRBV10-1, the J gene TRBJ1-5; the D is unclear. The CDR3 loop spans 13 amino acids. Trimming pared 7 bases from V and 3 bases from J, leaving 10 bases between. Looked up from germline, CDR1 is WNHNN and CDR2 is SYGVQD (reference sequence). CDR3 in amino acids: CASKCSVNQPQHF. The CDR3 region has the DNA TGCGCCAGCAAGTGTAGTGTCAATCAGCCCCAGCATTTT.

As to this clone: At the DNA level, this CDR3 is encoded by other sequences in the same sample as well. The chain uses TRBV19 and TRBJ2-6; D is ambiguous. V was trimmed by 3 bases and J by 0 bases, leaving 6 bases between them. CDR3 length: 15 amino acids. Germline V lookup: CDR1 LNHDA, CDR2 SQIVND (reference sequence). The CDR3 reads CASSIEVSGANVLTF. The CDR3 region has the DNA TGTGCCAGTAGTATCGAGGTCTCTGGGGCCAACGTCCTGACTTTC.

The V and J genes are TRBV14 and TRBJ2-1; no reliable D call. V lost 7 bases and J lost 5, with 15 bases in between. This CDR3 comprises 14 residues. Per germline, CDR1 SGHDN and CDR2 FVKESK. CDR3 sequence: CASTHSPANNEQFF. The DNA for the CDR3 is TGTGCCAGCACCCACTCCCCAGCCAACAATGAGCAGTTCTTC.

The V gene is TRBV9, the J gene TRBJ1-5; D is ambiguous. Looked up from germline, CDR1 is SGDLS and CDR2 is YYNGEE. The CDR3 is 13 residues long. Trimming shortened V by 1 base and J by 6 bases, and 8 bases separated the two germline ends. CDR3 nucleotide sequence: TGTGCCAGCAGCGTATCCGATGCTCAGCCCCAGCATTTT. This translates into CASSVSDAQPQHF.

The gene calls are TRBV15 and TRBJ2-2, with D perhaps matching TRBD1 (5 bases). Germline V gene data show CDR1 as LNHNV and CDR2 as YYDKDF (reference sequence). V was trimmed by 0 bases and J by 9 bases, leaving 17 bases between them. The length of the CDR3 is 16 residues. CDR3: CATSRDRSSGARELFF. The DNA for the CDR3 is TGTGCCACCAGCAGAGATCGAAGTAGTGGGGCACGGGAGCTGTTTTTT.

The CDR3 bases are TGCGCCAGCAGCCAGGGATTAACCGACGAGCAGTACTTC. It translates to CASSQGLTDEQYF. The V and J genes are TRBV4-1 and TRBJ2-7; no firm D call. The CDR3 is 13 residues long. V shed 3 bases and J shed 5 bases, with 11 bases lying between them. The germline gives CDR1 MGHRA, CDR2 YSYEKL.

V usage is TRBV5-1 and J usage is TRBJ2-5, with TRBD2 identical over 7 bases. Germline-derived CDR1 and CDR2 are SGHRS and YFSETQ. V shed 4 bases, J shed 5 bases, and the junction held 5 bases outside the gene matches. This CDR3 comprises 13 residues. CDR3 residues: CASSKVGGETQYF. The CDR3 DNA follows: TGCGCCAGCAGCAAGGTCGGGGGGGAGACCCAGTACTTC.

The J gene is TRBJ2-3, the V gene TRBV18; 8 positions agree with TRBD2. This CDR3 contains 15 residues. After removal of 5 bases from V and 1 base from J, the junction contained 5 bases not matched to a gene. Per the germline V gene, CDR1 is KGHSH and CDR2 is LQKENI. CDR3 in amino acids: CASSSGLARTDTQYF. The CDR3 bases are TGTGCCAGCTCATCTGGACTAGCTCGCACAGATACGCAGTATTTT. Drawing the rest from reference TRBV18 and TRBJ2-3, the complete variable domain is NAGVMQNPRHLVRRRGQEARLRCSPMKGHSHVYWYRQLPEEGLKFMVYLQKENIIDESGMPKERFSAEFPKEGPSILRIQQVVRGDSAAYFCASSSGLARTDTQYFGPGTRLTVL.

The CDR3 DNA reads TGTGCCAGCAGTTCACAGGGTTTAGGGCAGCCCCAGCATTTT. Translating it yields CASSSQGLGQPQHF. V and J are TRBV2 and TRBJ1-5; a weak D match, TRBD1 (6 bases). The germline CDR1 and CDR2 sequences are SNHLY and FYNNEI. The CDR3 runs 14 residues. V was pared by 5 bases and J by 7 bases, with 15 bases between. Combining the CDR3 with reference TRBV2 and TRBJ1-5 gives the whole variable domain EPEVTQTPSHQVTQMGQEVILRCVPISNHLYFYWYRQILGQKVEFLVSFYNNEISEKSEIFDDQFSVERPDGSNFTLKIRSTKLEDSAMYFCASSSQGLGQPQHFGDGTRLSIL.

The chain carries TRBV18 and TRBJ2-1; tentative D call: TRBD1 (6 bases). From germline, CDR1 is KGHSH and CDR2 LQKENI. Trimming stripped 0 bases from V and 7 bases from J, with 13 bases between. This CDR3 comprises 15 residues. In nucleotides, the CDR3 is TGTGCCAGCTCACCACCTGGACAGAACCGAAATGAGCAGTTCTTC. This gives the protein CASSPPGQNRNEQFF.

Here the CDR3 reads CSVDKGQSETQYF. The CDR3 bases are TGCAGCGTTGATAAGGGGCAGTCGGAGACCCAGTACTTC. This chain links TRBV29-1 with TRBJ2-5, with TRBD1 as a possible D gene (5 bases). V dropped 3 bases and J dropped 5 bases, with 13 bases sitting between them. The CDR3 consists of 13 residues. CDR1 and CDR2 (germline): SQVTM, ANQGSEA.

The chain is built from TRBV5-1 and TRBJ1-1; D remains unclear. Trimming stripped 0 bases from V and 3 bases from J, with 9 bases between. CDR1 SGHRS and CDR2 YFSETQ come from the germline V gene. The CDR3 loop spans 14 amino acids. The CDR3 bases are TGCGCCAGCAGCTTGGGGGCCACTTACACTGAAGCTTTCTTT. This gives the protein CASSLGATYTEAFF.

The chain recombines TRBV6-5 with TRBJ2-7, with 10 bases aligning to TRBD2. The V and J ends lost 2 bases and 6 bases, in that order; junction bases with no gene match: 7. Germline loops: CDR1 MNHEY, CDR2 SVGAGI. The CDR3 has 15 amino acids. The CDR3 nucleotides read TGTGCCAGCAGTTACGAGAGGACTAGCGGACTCGAGCAGTACTTC. Encoded protein: CASSYERTSGLEQYF.

The J gene is TRBJ1-5, the V gene TRBV15; perhaps TRBD1 as D (5 bases). The V gene lost 4 bases and the J gene lost 2 bases, with 9 bases spanning the gap. Germline CDR1 LNHNV, CDR2 YYDKDF (reference sequence). CDR3 length: 14 amino acids. The CDR3 loop is CATSKGNGNQPQHF. The CDR3, as DNA: TGTGCCACCAGCAAGGGGAATGGCAATCAGCCCCAGCATTTT.

Concerning this clone itself: A read error may produce the germline difference seen at one junction end. The rearrangement uses TRBV7-7 and TRBJ2-3; D is undetermined. This CDR3 is 13 amino acids long. CDR1 is SSHAT, CDR2 FNYEAQ, per germline (reference sequence). The CDR3 DNA reads TGTGCTAGCAGCCCACAAGGAGCAGATACGCAGTATTTT. This sequence encodes CASSPQGADTQYF.

V is TRBV5-1 and J is TRBJ2-1, with D perhaps matching TRBD1 (5 bases). The ends were cut back, 0 bases at V and 0 bases at J, with 7 bases in the middle. The CDR3 contains 15 residues. CDR1 and CDR2 from the germline V gene are SGHRS and YFSETQ. This CDR3 is CASSLGQSSYNEQFF. CDR3 coding DNA: TGCGCCAGCAGCTTGGGACAGAGCTCCTACAATGAGCAGTTCTTC.

The chain employs TRBV19 and TRBJ2-7; a possible D gene is TRBD1 (5 bases). CDR1 and CDR2 from the germline V gene are LNHDA and SQIVND (reference sequence). This CDR3 is built from 15 residues. The V end lost 3 bases, the J end lost 3 bases, and 15 bases lay between the germline ends. CDR3: CASSISLQAYYEQYF. The DNA of the CDR3 is TGTGCCAGTAGTATCAGTTTACAGGCCTACTACGAGCAGTACTTC.

The chain uses TRBV7-9 and TRBJ1-2; D might be TRBD1 (5 bases). The CDR3 is made up of 12 amino acids. Germline CDR1 and CDR2: SEHNR and FQNEAQ (reference sequence). V dropped 8 bases and J dropped 7 bases, with 14 bases sitting between them. The CDR3 sequence is CASGAQSTGYTF. The CDR3 DNA reads TGTGCCAGCGGGGCCCAATCCACTGGCTACACCTTC.

This clone was found once. The rearrangement uses TRBV5-4 and TRBJ2-7; 12 bases line up with TRBD1. The CDR3 totals 18 residues. J lost 6 bases, V lost 5 bases, and 18 bases had no gene match. The V gene's germline CDR1 is SGHNT and CDR2 YYREEE (reference sequence). CDR3 sequence: CASRTGTGGASPEGEQYF. In DNA form, the CDR3 reads TGTGCCAGCAGAACCGGGACAGGGGGCGCGAGTCCGGAGGGCGAGCAGTACTTC.

CDR3 loop: CASSFGRGPGELFF. The CDR3 DNA reads TGTGCCAGCAGCTTTGGCAGGGGACCCGGGGAGCTGTTTTTT. The rearrangement links TRBV5-6 to TRBJ2-2; possible D gene TRBD1, 6 bases. The CDR3 is made up of 14 amino acids. Trimming shortened V by 2 bases and J by 6 bases, and 11 bases separated the two germline ends. CDR1 is SGHDT and CDR2 is YYEEEE in the germline V gene.